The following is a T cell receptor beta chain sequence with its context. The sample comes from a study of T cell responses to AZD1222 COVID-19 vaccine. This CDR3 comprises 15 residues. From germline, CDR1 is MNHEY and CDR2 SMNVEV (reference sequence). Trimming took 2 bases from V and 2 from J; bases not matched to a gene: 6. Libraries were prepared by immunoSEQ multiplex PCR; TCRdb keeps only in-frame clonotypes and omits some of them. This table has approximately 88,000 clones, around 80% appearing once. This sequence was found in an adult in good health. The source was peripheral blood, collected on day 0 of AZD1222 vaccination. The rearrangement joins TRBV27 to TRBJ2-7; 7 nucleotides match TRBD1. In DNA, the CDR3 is TGTGCCAGCAGTTTAGTAGGGACAGCCGCCTACGAGCAGTACTTC. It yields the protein CASSLVGTAAYEQYF.